This T cell receptor beta chain was captured by sequencing in a study of blood T cell repertoires in COVID-19. The overall study: COVID-19 samples collected from the United States, Italy and Spain covered acute and convalescent phases. Sources were T cells, B-cell-depleted T cells, or PBMCs; the material itself was cDNA or gDNA.

The data were produced by immunoSEQ multiplex PCR, yet TCRdb's version contains in-frame clones alone and is incomplete. The sample lists approximately 150,000 clones; roughly 86% were seen once. Germline V gene sequence: CDR1 SGHRS, CDR2 YFSETQ. The V end lost 4 bases, the J end lost 2 bases, and 18 bases lay between the germline ends. The CDR3 is 16 residues long. The V and J genes are TRBV5-1 and TRBJ1-1; D remains ambiguous. The source material was peripheral blood. The TCR comes from a woman older than 75 with COVID-19, enrolled during active disease. The CDR3 here is CASSQDPMAPNTEAFF. In nucleotides, the CDR3 is TGCGCCAGCAGCCAGGATCCAATGGCACCCAACACTGAAGCTTTCTTT.